One and the same sample provided the 11 T cell receptor beta chains below, sequenced in a study of CD8+ T cells in alopecia areata. Treatment described: oral pan-JAK inhibitor, 5-10 mg twice daily. Extraction and reverse transcription of RNA yielded cDNA as the sequencing template. TCRdb keeps only in-frame clones here, not all; method: immunoSEQ multiplex PCR. The data contain more than 100,000 clones, about half of them seen just once; the ten biggest clones take up around 0.46%. This specimen was CD4+ T cells sorted from blood, taken at week 4, from a patient treated with tofacitinib. Receptors were obtained from a human donor with alopecia areata.

This clone is a singleton in its sample. J is TRBJ2-6 and V is TRBV2, with D unresolved. Germline CDR1 SNHLY, CDR2 FYNNEI. CDR3 length equals 16 residues. V was clipped by 5 bases and J by 3 bases, with 14 bases between them. The CDR3 DNA reads as TGTGCCAGCAGTCGACCGGGCTGGGGTGGGGCCAACGTCCTGACTTTC. It encodes CASSRPGWGGANVLTF.

The chain carries TRBV29-1 and TRBJ1-1, with 8 bases identical to TRBD1. Looked up from germline, CDR1 is SQVTM and CDR2 is ANQGSEA. The CDR3 totals 13 residues. V was pared by 4 bases and J by 2 bases, with 3 bases of the junction left unmatched. The CDR3 sequence: CSVAQGGNTEAFF. DNA of the CDR3: TGCAGCGTTGCACAGGGGGGTAACACTGAAGCTTTCTTT. Variable domain in full (rest from reference TRBV29-1 and TRBJ1-1): SAVISQKPSRDICQRGTSLTIQCQVDSQVTMMFWYRQQPGQSLTLIATANQGSEATYESGFVIDKFPISRPNLTFSTLTVSNMSPEDSSIYLCSVAQGGNTEAFFGQGTRLTVV.

This clone was recorded only once. V usage is TRBV5-1 and J usage is TRBJ2-7; TRBD1 matches 7 bases. Germline V gene data show CDR1 as SGHRS and CDR2 as YFSETQ. The CDR3 is made up of 15 amino acids. J lost 1 base, V lost 0 bases, and 4 bases had no gene match. The CDR3 DNA sequence: TGCGCCAGCAGCTTGGATGGACAGGTGTCCTACGAGCAGTACTTC. As protein: CASSLDGQVSYEQYF.

J is TRBJ1-6 and V is TRBV30; tentatively, D is TRBD1 (6 bases). Looked up from germline, CDR1 is GTSNPN and CDR2 is SVGIG (reference sequence). Trimming pared 1 base from V and 9 bases from J, leaving 13 bases between. The CDR3 spans 14 residues. The CDR3 protein is CAWSETGWASPLHF. The CDR3 bases are TGTGCCTGGAGTGAAACAGGGTGGGCTTCACCCCTCCACTTT.

The chain carries TRBV18 and TRBJ1-2; D is unresolved. V was cut by 6 bases and J by 4 bases, with 15 bases left in between. CDR1 is KGHSH, CDR2 LQKENI, per germline. CDR3 size: 14 residues. This CDR3 is CASSGRQGSYGYTF. CDR3 DNA: TGTGCCAGCTCGGGCAGGCAAGGGAGCTATGGCTACACCTTC.

V usage is TRBV30 and J usage is TRBJ1-4; D unresolved. Trimming pared 2 bases from V and 8 bases from J, leaving 12 bases between. This CDR3 has 13 residues. Germline values: CDR1 GTSNPN, CDR2 SVGIG (reference sequence). CDR3 DNA sequence: TGTGCCTGGAGTCCAAACCGGAGCGAAAAACTGTTTTTT. Protein: CAWSPNRSEKLFF.

This sequence joins TRBV4-1 and TRBJ1-1; D gene uncertain. V was clipped by 5 bases and J by 8 bases, with 21 bases between them. CDR1 is MGHRA and CDR2 is YSYEKL in the germline V gene. CDR3 size: 15 residues. CDR3 loop: CASSKEQVGNKEAFF. The CDR3 DNA sequence: TGCGCCAGCAGCAAGGAGCAAGTCGGGAATAAAGAAGCTTTCTTT.

This chain uses TRBV30 with TRBJ2-2; D possibly corresponds to TRBD2 (6 bases). The germline gives CDR1 GTSNPN, CDR2 SVGIG (reference sequence). Trimming took off 5 bases at V and 2 bases at J, with 12 bases between the two ends. The CDR3 sequence is 14 residues long. The CDR3 region is CAWSGTPNTGELFF. In DNA form, the CDR3 reads TGTGCCTGGTCCGGGACTCCTAACACCGGGGAGCTGTTTTTT.

This clone was found a few times. This rearrangement joins TRBV4-1 to TRBJ1-1, with D uncertain. Per the germline V gene, CDR1 is MGHRA and CDR2 is YSYEKL. There are 11 residues in the CDR3. The ends were cut back, 0 bases at V and 10 bases at J, with 6 bases in the middle. CDR3 loop: CASSQDRRAFF. The CDR3 region has the DNA TGCGCCAGCAGCCAAGATAGGAGAGCTTTCTTT.

CDR3 region: CASNREVGYTF. The CDR3 DNA reads TGTGCCAGCAACAGGGAAGTCGGCTACACCTTC. The V and J genes are TRBV2 and TRBJ1-2; maybe TRBD1 (6 bases). The V gene lost 7 bases and the J gene lost 8 bases, with 11 bases spanning the gap. The CDR3 spans 11 residues. In germline, CDR1 is SNHLY, CDR2 FYNNEI.

The chain joins TRBV7-2 to TRBJ1-2; 11 nucleotides match TRBD1. CDR3 size: 18 residues. Germline trimming cut 2 bases from V and 1 base from J; bases unmatched to any gene: 9. Germline V gene data show CDR1 as SGHTA and CDR2 as FQGNSA. As DNA, the CDR3 is TGTGCCAGCAGCTTAAGATCGTCGGACAGGGGGCGTAACTATGGCTACACCTTC. Its protein product is CASSLRSSDRGRNYGYTF.